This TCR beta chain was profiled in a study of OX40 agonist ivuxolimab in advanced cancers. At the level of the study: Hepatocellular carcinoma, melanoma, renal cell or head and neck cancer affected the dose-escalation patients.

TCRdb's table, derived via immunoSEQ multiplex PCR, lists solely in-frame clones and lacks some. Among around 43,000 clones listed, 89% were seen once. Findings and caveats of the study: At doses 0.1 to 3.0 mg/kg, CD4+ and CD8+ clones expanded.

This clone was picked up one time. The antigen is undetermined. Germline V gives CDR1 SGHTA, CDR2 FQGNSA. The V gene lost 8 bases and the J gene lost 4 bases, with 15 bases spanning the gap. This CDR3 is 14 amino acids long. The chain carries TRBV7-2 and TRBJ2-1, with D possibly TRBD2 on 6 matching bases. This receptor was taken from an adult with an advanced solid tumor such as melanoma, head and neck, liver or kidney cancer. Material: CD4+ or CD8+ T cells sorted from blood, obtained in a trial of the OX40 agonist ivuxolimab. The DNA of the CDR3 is TGTGCCAGCGGTCGGGGAGGTGATTACAATGAGCAGTTCTTC. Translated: CASGRGGDYNEQFF.